The rows below give T cell receptor beta chains drawn from one sample of a study of cytomegalovirus exposure and HLA in healthy donors. The table came from immunoSEQ multiplex PCR; TCRdb's copy has only in-frame clones and leaves some out. In the table there are about 130,000 clones, 77% of which are singletons. The sample comprised PBMCs. The origin of the receptors is a woman aged 40-49 years in good health and CMV-seropositive. Each CDR3 is given with its conserved first and last residue. D genes are given only for firm matches. Size is stated for part of the rows, as once, few or many counts, or as a class when the clone is expanded.

.,many,TRBJ1-5,TRBV19,TGTGCCAGTAGTATTTTGGAGGATAGCAATCAGCCCCAGCATTTT,CASSILEDSNQPQHF
TRBD2,.,TRBJ2-7,TRBV6-6,TGTGCCAGCACCCCTAGCGGAAACTACGAGCAGTACTTC,CASTPSGNYEQYF
TRBD2,.,TRBJ2-3,TRBV7-9,TGTGCCAGCAGCCCGCGGGCAGGGAGGGACACAGATACGCAGTATTTT,CASSPRAGRDTDTQYF
TRBD1,.,TRBJ1-5,TRBV6-5,TGTGCCAGCAGCCCGGGACAGGGAGGCAATCAGCCCCAGCATTTT,CASSPGQGGNQPQHF
.,few,TRBJ2-7,TRBV6-5,TGTGCCAGCAGTTACTCGAGGGAGCAGTACTTC,CASSYSREQYF
TRBD2,few,TRBJ2-4,TRBV5-1,TGCGCCAGCAGCTCTGGGACTACTCGCGAAAACATTCAGTACTTC,CASSSGTTRENIQYF
.,.,TRBJ2-7,TRBV2,TGTGCCAGCAGATCAGACAGGTCGGCCGAGCAGTACTTC,CASRSDRSAEQYF
.,.,TRBJ2-2,TRBV7-9,TGTGCCAGCAGGACACAGGGAAACACCGGGGAGCTGTTTTTT,CASRTQGNTGELFF
.,.,TRBJ1-2,TRBV7-2,TGTGCCAGCAGCTTAAAAATCGGGGGGGTTGGCTACACCTTC,CASSLKIGGVGYTF
TRBD2,.,TRBJ2-3,TRBV5-1,TGCGCCAGCAGCTTTAACGGGAGGGCCCCGTCAGATACGCAGTATTTT,CASSFNGRAPSDTQYF
.,.,TRBJ1-5,TRBV6-4,TGTGCCAGCGAGGTGGCAGGGTATCAGCCCCAGCATTTT,CASEVAGYQPQHF
TRBD1,few,TRBJ1-5,TRBV2,TGTGCCAGCACTCTCACCAGGGGGCCTCAGCCCCAGCATTTT,CASTLTRGPQPQHF
.,.,TRBJ2-5,TRBV28,TGTGCCAGCAGTTTAATAAGGGGATGGGTCCAAGAGACCCAGTACTTC,CASSLIRGWVQETQYF
.,.,TRBJ1-3,TRBV7-9,TGTGCCAGCAGCCAACTGGACTCCTCAGGAAACACCATATATTTT,CASSQLDSSGNTIYF
.,.,TRBJ1-1,TRBV28,TGTGCCAGCAGGATCCTCCGGGGGACGCTCATGAACACTGAAGCTTTCTTT,CASRILRGTLMNTEAFF
.,few,TRBJ1-6,TRBV7-2,TGTGCCAGCAGCTCCCGAAGGGGCAACAATTCACCCCTCCACTTT,CASSSRRGNNSPLHF
TRBD1,.,TRBJ2-3,TRBV7-9,TGTGCCAGCAGCTTTGGGACAGGGGTTTCAGATACGCAGTATTTT,CASSFGTGVSDTQYF
TRBD1,.,TRBJ1-6,TRBV10-2,TGCGCCACCCGGACAGGGGTGCGCAATTCACCCCTCCACTTT,CATRTGVRNSPLHF
.,.,TRBJ2-7,TRBV19,TGTGCCAGTAGTAGTCAGGGGCTGGGCGAGCAGTACTTC,CASSSQGLGEQYF
.,.,TRBJ2-1,TRBV21-1,TGTGCCAAACTAGCGGAATCCTACAATGAGCAGTTCTTC,CAKLAESYNEQFF
.,.,TRBJ2-5,TRBV5-4,TGTGCCAGCAGCTTGGAACGGGGATACGAGACCCAGTACTTC,CASSLERGYETQYF
TRBD1,.,TRBJ1-2,TRBV19,TGTGCCAGTAGTATACGAGAGGACAGGGGCTATGGCTACACCTTC,CASSIREDRGYGYTF
.,.,TRBJ1-5,TRBV5-4,TGTGCCAGCAGCCTGGGGGGAGGGAATCAGCCCCAGCATTTT,CASSLGGGNQPQHF
.,.,TRBJ2-3,TRBV28,TGTGCCAGCAGTTCCCCCCAGCCGGGAGCTAGCACAGATACGCAGTATTTT,CASSSPQPGASTDTQYF
.,.,TRBJ2-7,TRBV10-2,TGCGCCACACGGGACACGGTTTCCTACGAGCAGTACTTC,CATRDTVSYEQYF
TRBD1,.,TRBJ2-7,TRBV7-7,TGTGCCAGCAGCTTCCGGACAGGGCCCTACGAGCAGTACTTC,CASSFRTGPYEQYF
TRBD1,.,TRBJ2-1,TRBV4-1,TGCGCCAGCAGCCGGGGACAGGGGTCCTTCAATGAGCAGTTCTTC,CASSRGQGSFNEQFF
.,.,TRBJ1-5,TRBV27,TGTGCCAGCAGTGACACAGGGTATCAGCCCCAGCATTTT,CASSDTGYQPQHF
TRBD1,.,TRBJ2-1,TRBV30,TGTGCCGGGAATCTCCGGGACAGGGGGTCCTACAATGAGCAGTTCTTC,CAGNLRDRGSYNEQFF
TRBD2,.,TRBJ2-7,TRBV28,TGTGCCAGCAGTTTCGCCTCAGGGAGGGCCGAGCAGTACTTC,CASSFASGRAEQYF
TRBD1,.,TRBJ2-1,TRBV28,TGTGCCAGCAGTCCCCGCAGGGGGCGCCTCGATGAGCAGTTCTTC,CASSPRRGRLDEQFF
.,.,TRBJ1-2,TRBV13,TGTGCCAGCAGCTTACGGGGGGAGACCTATGGCTACACCTTC,CASSLRGETYGYTF
TRBD2,.,TRBJ2-7,TRBV14,TGTGCCAGCAGCCAGCTAGCGGGATCTGTCGGCGAGCAGTACTTC,CASSQLAGSVGEQYF
TRBD2,once,TRBJ2-1,TRBV9,TGTGCCAGCAGCGTGGGGGTAGCGGGAGTTCATGAGCAGTTCTTC,CASSVGVAGVHEQFF
TRBD2,.,TRBJ2-3,TRBV30,TGTGCCTACTCTAGCGGACGCACAGATACGCAGTATTTT,CAYSSGRTDTQYF